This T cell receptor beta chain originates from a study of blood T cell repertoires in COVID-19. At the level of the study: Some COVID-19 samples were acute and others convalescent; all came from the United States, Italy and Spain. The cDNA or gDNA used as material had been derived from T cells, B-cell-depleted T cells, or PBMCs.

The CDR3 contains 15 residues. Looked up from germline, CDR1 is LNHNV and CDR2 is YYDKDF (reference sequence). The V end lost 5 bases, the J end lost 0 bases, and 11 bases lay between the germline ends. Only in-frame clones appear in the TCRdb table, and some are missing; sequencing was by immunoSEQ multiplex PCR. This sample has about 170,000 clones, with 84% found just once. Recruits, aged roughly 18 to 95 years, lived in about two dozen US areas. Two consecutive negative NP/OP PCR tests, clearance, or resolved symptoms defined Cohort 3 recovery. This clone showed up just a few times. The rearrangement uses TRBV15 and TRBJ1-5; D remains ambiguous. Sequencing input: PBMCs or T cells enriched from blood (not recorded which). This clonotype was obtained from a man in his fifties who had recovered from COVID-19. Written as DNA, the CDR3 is TGTGCCACCAGCGGTACCGGGTATAGCAATCAGCCCCAGCATTTT. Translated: CATSGTGYSNQPQHF.